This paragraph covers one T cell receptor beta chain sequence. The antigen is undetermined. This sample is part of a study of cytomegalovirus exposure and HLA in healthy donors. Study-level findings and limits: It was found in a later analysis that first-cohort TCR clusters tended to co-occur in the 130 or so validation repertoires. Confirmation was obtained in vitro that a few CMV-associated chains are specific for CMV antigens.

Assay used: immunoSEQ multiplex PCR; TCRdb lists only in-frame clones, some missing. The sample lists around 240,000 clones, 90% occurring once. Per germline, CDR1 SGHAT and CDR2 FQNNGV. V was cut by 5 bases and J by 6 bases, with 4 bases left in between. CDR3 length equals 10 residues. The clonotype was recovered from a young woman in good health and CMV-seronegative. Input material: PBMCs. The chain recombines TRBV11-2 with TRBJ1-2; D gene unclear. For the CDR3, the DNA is TGTGCCAGCAGCCGTGATGGCTACACCTTC. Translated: CASSRDGYTF.